These 32 T cell receptor beta chains were all obtained from the same sample, sequenced in a study of control samples from healthy donors and cancer patients. Produced via immunoSEQ multiplex PCR; TCRdb's table is partial and in-frame only. The sample gives over 200,000 clones, about 80% of which show up once; less than 15% is in the top ten. Specimen: PBMCs. The receptors come from a woman aged 60 to 75 with lung cancer.

This chain joins TRBV5-6 and TRBJ2-7, with D perhaps TRBD1 (6 bases). The V gene lost 6 bases and the J gene lost 0 bases, with 10 bases spanning the gap. This CDR3 region has 13 residues. Germline lookup yields CDR1 SGHDT and CDR2 YYEEEE. The CDR3 DNA follows: TGTGCCAGCAAGTCAGGGGACTCCTACGAGCAGTACTTC. Residues: CASKSGDSYEQYF.

The gene calls are TRBV3-1 (or the pseudogene TRBV3-2) and TRBJ1-1; no clear D. Germline V gene data show CDR1 as LGHDT and CDR2 as YNNKEL (reference sequence). This CDR3 has 14 residues. With 2 bases removed from V and 3 bases from J, the gap between germline ends came to 10 bases. CDR3 loop: CASSQPGLDTEAFF. CDR3 bases: TGTGCCAGCAGCCAACCGGGCTTGGACACTGAAGCTTTCTTT.

This clone has just one count. The chain joins TRBV15 to TRBJ1-5, with 11 bases matching TRBD1. From germline, CDR1 is LNHNV and CDR2 YYDKDF (reference sequence). This CDR3 comprises 14 residues. After removal of 5 bases from V and 6 bases from J, the junction contained 3 bases not matched to a gene. The CDR3 sequence is CATSGQGAGQPQHF. In nucleotides, the CDR3 is TGTGCCACCAGCGGACAGGGGGCGGGTCAGCCCCAGCATTTT.

The chain carries TRBV5-1 and TRBJ1-6; tentative D call: TRBD1 (6 bases). Per germline, CDR1 SGHRS and CDR2 YFSETQ. This CDR3 contains 14 residues. The V end lost 0 bases, the J end lost 9 bases, and 10 bases lay between the germline ends. The DNA of the CDR3 is TGCGCCAGCAGCTTGGCGTCCAGGGGTTCACCCCTCCACTTT. It specifies CASSLASRGSPLHF.

This clone was recorded at least ten times. CDR3: CASSLLGGNQPQHF. The CDR3 DNA follows: TGTGCCAGCAGCTTACTCGGGGGGAATCAGCCCCAGCATTTT. V usage is TRBV7-8 and J usage is TRBJ1-5; D is possibly TRBD1 (5 bases). V lost 2 bases and J 4 bases, leaving 9 bases between the germline ends. Germline V gene lookup returns CDR1 SGHVS and CDR2 FQNEAQ. There are 14 residues in the CDR3.

The chain has TRBV2 and TRBJ2-1, with 11 bases aligning to TRBD2. Germline lookup yields CDR1 SNHLY and CDR2 FYNNEI. The V segment lost 7 bases and the J segment 10 bases; nucleotides outside the gene matches: 6. This CDR3 is built from 13 residues. This chain's CDR3 is CASIGLAGGEQFF. The CDR3 nucleotides read TGTGCCAGCATCGGCCTAGCGGGAGGCGAGCAGTTCTTC.

This chain uses TRBV6-5 with TRBJ2-1; the match to TRBD1 covers 8 bases. The germline CDR1 and CDR2 sequences are MNHEY and SVGAGI. The CDR3 has 16 amino acids. V lost 0 bases, J lost 8 bases, and 9 bases stayed unmatched. CDR3 nucleotide sequence: TGTGCCAGCAGTTACTCTGGGACAGGTAGTGTGGATGAGCAGTTCTTC. Translation gives CASSYSGTGSVDEQFF.

This clone occurred a few times. The V call is TRBV21-1, the J call TRBJ2-7. TRBV21-1 is listed as a pseudogene. CDR3 size: 14 residues. The CDR3 coding sequence is TGTGCCAGCAGCTTCCAGGCCGGGCAGTGCGAGCAGTACTTC. It yields the protein CASSFQAGQCEQYF.

In this sample, this clone is medium-sized (0.01 to 0.1%). The chain uses TRBV13 and TRBJ1-1; 7 nucleotides agree with TRBD1. The CDR3 consists of 16 residues. J gave up 1 base and V 6 bases, and 11 bases lay outside the gene matches. The germline CDR1 and CDR2 sequences are PRHDT and FYEKMQ (reference sequence). CDR3 sequence: CASRNDRDPSNTEAFF. Written as DNA, the CDR3 is TGTGCCAGCAGAAATGACAGGGACCCTTCGAACACTGAAGCTTTCTTT.

The gene calls are TRBV21-1 and TRBJ2-7; no check of the table's D call, TRBD1, against the DNA was made. TRBV21-1 is shown as a pseudogene. The CDR3 spans 15 residues. CDR3 protein: CASRSNDRLSYEQYF. As DNA, the CDR3 is TGTGCCAGCAGGTCCAACGACAGATTATCCTACGAGCAGTACTTC.

The V call is TRBV3-1 (or the pseudogene TRBV3-2), the J call TRBJ1-1; no clear D gene. Germline CDR1 and CDR2: LGHDT and YNNKEL (reference sequence). The ends were cut back, 2 bases at V and 8 bases at J, with 9 bases in the middle. The CDR3 consists of 12 residues. The CDR3: CASSQWSGEAFF. In DNA, the CDR3 is TGTGCCAGCAGCCAATGGTCAGGAGAAGCTTTCTTT.

V gene TRBV19 combines with J gene TRBJ1-2; D gene unclear. This CDR3 comprises 16 residues. Trimming left V 4 bases short and J 6 bases short, with 21 bases between. Germline V gene lookup returns CDR1 LNHDA and CDR2 SQIVND (reference sequence). The chain's CDR3 is CASSTLDGYPRNGYTF. The CDR3 DNA follows: TGTGCCAGTAGTACCCTGGACGGCTACCCGAGAAATGGCTACACCTTC.

This clone was recorded only once. This sequence joins TRBV28 and TRBJ1-5, with 9 bases fitting TRBD1. The germline V gene encodes CDR1 MDHEN and CDR2 SYDVKM. The CDR3 consists of 17 residues. Trimming cost V 5 bases and J 1 base; bases outside gene matches: 9. CDR3 DNA sequence: TGTGCCAGCAGTACTCCGGGACAGGGTAGGAGCAATCAGCCCCAGCATTTT. It specifies CASSTPGQGRSNQPQHF.

The rearrangement joins TRBV11-2 to TRBJ1-2; D call uncertain. The germline V and J ends were trimmed by 2 bases and 0 bases, with 4 bases remaining between them. The CDR3 sequence is 13 residues long. Germline-derived CDR1 and CDR2 are SGHAT and FQNNGV. The DNA of the CDR3 is TGTGCCAGCAGCTTATACTCTAACTATGGCTACACCTTC. Encoded protein: CASSLYSNYGYTF.

The chain recombines TRBV23-1 with TRBJ2-7; 7 bases are shared with TRBD1. TRBV23-1 is an open reading frame whose function is uncertain. This CDR3 has 13 amino acids. After removal of 2 bases from V and 2 bases from J, the junction contained 0 bases not matched to a gene. In nucleotides, the CDR3 is TGCGCCAGCAGTCAAGGGACAGCCTACGAGCAGTACTTC. It yields the protein CASSQGTAYEQYF.

Note on this clone: The germline gene is not matched at one end of the junction; a read error may be the cause. The chain is built from TRBV5-4 and TRBJ2-7, with D possibly matching TRBD2 (7 bases). Looked up from germline, CDR1 is SGHNT and CDR2 is YYREEE (reference sequence). The CDR3 length is 15 residues. The CDR3 spells CVSSLGGGSSYEQYF. The DNA for the CDR3 is TGTGTCAGCAGCTTGGGAGGGGGTTCTAGCTACGAGCAGTACTTC.

This clone was picked up a small number of times. The V call is TRBV6-5, the J call TRBJ2-7; no reliable D call. V was pared by 8 bases and J by 0 bases, with 17 bases between. The length of the CDR3 is 15 residues. Germline loops: CDR1 MNHEY, CDR2 SVGAGI. The CDR3 spells CASLPLERSSYEQYF. The CDR3 nucleotides read TGTGCCAGCCTCCCCCTCGAGAGGAGCTCCTACGAGCAGTACTTC.

The rearrangement links TRBV7-2 to TRBJ2-7; TRBD1 is a possible D gene (6 bases). CDR1 is SGHTA and CDR2 is FQGNSA in the germline V gene. V lost 1 base and J lost 2, with 15 bases in between. The CDR3 is 16 amino acids. The CDR3 reads CASSLVWAGDTYEQYF. In DNA, the CDR3 is TGTGCCAGCAGCTTAGTCTGGGCAGGGGACACCTACGAGCAGTACTTC.

The chain employs TRBV10-3 and TRBJ2-1, with 9 bases fitting TRBD1. This CDR3 comprises 16 residues. Trimming took 5 bases from V and 2 from J; bases not matched to a gene: 7. CDR1 ENHRY and CDR2 SYGVKD come from the germline V gene. CDR3 coding DNA: TGTGCCATCAGTAAGAGCGGGACAGGGACCTACAATGAGCAGTTCTTC. This translates into CAISKSGTGTYNEQFF.

The rearrangement links TRBV7-9 to TRBJ1-4; TRBD1 is a possible D gene (6 bases). The CDR3 sequence is 16 residues long. Germline values: CDR1 SEHNR, CDR2 FQNEAQ (reference sequence). Trimming stripped 5 bases from V and 7 bases from J, with 20 bases between. As DNA, the CDR3 is TGTGCCAGCAGCCCACCAGGGGAGCGAGTGGGTGAAAAACTGTTTTTT. It yields the protein CASSPPGERVGEKLFF.

The V gene is TRBV29-1, the J gene TRBJ2-1, with 10 nucleotides matching TRBD1. With V trimmed by 0 bases and J by 4 bases, 6 bases remained unmatched. Per the germline V gene, CDR1 is SQVTM and CDR2 is ANQGSEA. This CDR3 contains 16 residues. The CDR3 DNA reads TGCAGCGTTGAAGATCCCCGGACAGGGGGTTACAATGAGCAGTTCTTC. It specifies CSVEDPRTGGYNEQFF.

The V and J genes are TRBV10-3 and TRBJ2-1, with D unresolved. V gave up 4 bases and J gave up 9 bases, with 7 bases separating them. Germline V gene sequence: CDR1 ENHRY, CDR2 SYGVKD. The CDR3 has 11 residues. CDR3 sequence: CAISAPGEQFF. The DNA of the CDR3 is TGTGCCATCAGTGCCCCCGGTGAGCAGTTCTTC.

This sequence joins TRBV19 and TRBJ1-4; D may be TRBD1 (6 bases). The CDR3 covers 13 residues. Germline values: CDR1 LNHDA, CDR2 SQIVND (reference sequence). Trimming stripped 5 bases from V and 7 bases from J, with 11 bases between. CDR3 in DNA: TGTGCCAGTAGTCTTCAGGGGTTTGAAAAACTGTTTTTT. It translates to CASSLQGFEKLFF.

The CDR3 sequence: CASSEVWYRVSNQPQHF. As DNA, the CDR3 is TGTGCCAGCAGTGAAGTCTGGTACAGGGTAAGCAATCAGCCCCAGCATTTT. The chain couples TRBV6-1 to TRBJ1-5; weak D call: TRBD1 (6 bases). Per the germline V gene, CDR1 is MNHNS and CDR2 is SASEGT. CDR3 length: 17 amino acids. Trimming removed 1 base from V and 1 base from J, with 14 bases in between.

The V gene is TRBV29-1, the J gene TRBJ2-1, with TRBD1 matching 7 bases. CDR1 and CDR2 (germline): SQVTM, ANQGSEA. This CDR3 is built from 12 residues. The CDR3 region is CRADRARGEQFF. The CDR3 coding sequence is TGCAGAGCCGACAGGGCTCGCGGTGAGCAGTTCTTC.

The chain has TRBV7-3 and TRBJ2-7; 13 nucleotides line up with TRBD2. The CDR3 consists of 13 residues. The germline V gene has CDR1 SGHTA and CDR2 FQGTGA. Trimming cost V 5 bases and J 11 bases; bases outside gene matches: 6. CDR3 sequence: CASSLGTSGKKYF. In DNA, the CDR3 is TGTGCCAGCAGCCTTGGGACTAGCGGGAAAAAGTACTTC.

This clone appeared a single time. The V gene is TRBV10-2, the J gene TRBJ1-5; tentative D call: TRBD1 (6 bases). CDR1 is WSHSY and CDR2 is SAAADI in the germline V gene. The length of the CDR3 is 13 residues. Trimming left V 8 bases short and J 0 bases short, with 8 bases between. Written as DNA, the CDR3 is TGCGCCAGCGGGACAACTAGCAATCAGCCCCAGCATTTT. This codes for CASGTTSNQPQHF.

The CDR3, as DNA: TGTGCCAGTAGTCCCTCGACCTATAACAGGGGACAGAGGGCCGAGCAGTACTTC. Amino acids: CASSPSTYNRGQRAEQYF. This sequence joins TRBV19 and TRBJ2-7; 7 bases match TRBD1. After removal of 5 bases from V and 6 bases from J, the junction contained 22 bases not matched to a gene. This CDR3 is built from 18 residues. The germline V gene encodes CDR1 LNHDA and CDR2 SQIVND (reference sequence).

This sequence joins TRBV2 and TRBJ2-6, with TRBD1 identical over 7 bases. The CDR3 is 15 amino acids. Per the germline V gene, CDR1 is SNHLY and CDR2 is FYNNEI. The V segment lost 4 bases and the J segment 2 bases; nucleotides outside the gene matches: 2. Here the CDR3 reads CASSADRAGANVLTF. CDR3 bases: TGTGCCAGCAGTGCCGACAGGGCTGGGGCCAACGTCCTGACTTTC.

The rearrangement joins TRBV19 to TRBJ1-5, with D perhaps matching TRBD1 (5 bases). The CDR3 has 13 residues. The V end lost 3 bases, the J end lost 6 bases, and 9 bases lay between the germline ends. Germline V gene lookup returns CDR1 LNHDA and CDR2 SQIVND (reference sequence). The CDR3 nucleotides read TGTGCCAGTAGTATCCAGGGCAGTCAGCCCCAGCATTTT. This encodes CASSIQGSQPQHF.

A single count supports this clone. The chain has TRBV7-9 and TRBJ1-1; TRBD1 aligns across 11 bases. Trimming at V came to 0 bases and at J to 4 bases, leaving 1 base not matched to a gene. The CDR3 has 15 residues. Germline V gene sequence: CDR1 SEHNR, CDR2 FQNEAQ (reference sequence). CDR3 sequence reads: CASSLAGTGGTEAFF. The CDR3 DNA sequence: TGTGCCAGCAGCTTAGCCGGGACAGGGGGCACTGAAGCTTTCTTT.

In its sample, this clone was seen once. The chain uses TRBV3-1 (or the pseudogene TRBV3-2) and TRBJ1-2, with 12 nucleotides matching TRBD1. In germline, CDR1 is LGHDT, CDR2 YNNKEL (reference sequence). The CDR3 runs to 16 residues. The V segment lost 8 bases and the J segment 6 bases; nucleotides outside the gene matches: 13. The CDR3 region has the DNA TGTGCCAGCTCCGAATATGGGACAGGGGGCGAAAATGGCTACACCTTC. Its translation: CASSEYGTGGENGYTF.